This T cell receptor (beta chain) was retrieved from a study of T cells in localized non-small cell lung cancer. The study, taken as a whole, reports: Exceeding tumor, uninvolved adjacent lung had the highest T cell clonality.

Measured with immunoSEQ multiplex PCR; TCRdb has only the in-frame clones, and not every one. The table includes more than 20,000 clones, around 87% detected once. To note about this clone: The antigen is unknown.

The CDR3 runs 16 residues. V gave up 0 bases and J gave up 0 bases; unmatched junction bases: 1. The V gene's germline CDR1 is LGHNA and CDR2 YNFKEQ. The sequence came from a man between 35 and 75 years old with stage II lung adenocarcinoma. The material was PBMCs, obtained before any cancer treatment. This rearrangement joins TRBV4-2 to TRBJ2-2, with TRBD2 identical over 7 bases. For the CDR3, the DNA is TGTGCCAGCAGCCAAGATGGGGGGGCGAACACCGGGGAGCTGTTTTTT. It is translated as CASSQDGGANTGELFF.